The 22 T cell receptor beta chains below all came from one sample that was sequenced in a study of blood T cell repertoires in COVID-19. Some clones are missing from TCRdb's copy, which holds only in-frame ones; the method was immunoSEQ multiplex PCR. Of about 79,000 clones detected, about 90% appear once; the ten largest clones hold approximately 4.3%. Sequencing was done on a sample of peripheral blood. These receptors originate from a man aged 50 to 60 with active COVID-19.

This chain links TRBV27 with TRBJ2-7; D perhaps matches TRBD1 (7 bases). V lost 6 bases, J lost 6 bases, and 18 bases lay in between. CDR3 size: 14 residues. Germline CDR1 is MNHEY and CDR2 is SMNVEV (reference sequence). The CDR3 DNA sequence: TGTGCCAGCAGCCTCGGTCAGGGGGGTCTCGAGCAGTACTTC. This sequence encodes CASSLGQGGLEQYF.

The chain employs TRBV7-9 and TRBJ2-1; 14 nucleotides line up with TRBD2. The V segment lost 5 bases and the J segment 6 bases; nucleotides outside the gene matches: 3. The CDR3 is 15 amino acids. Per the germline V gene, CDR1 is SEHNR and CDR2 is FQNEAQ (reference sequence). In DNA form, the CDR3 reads TGTGCCAGCAGCCCGGGGACTAGCGGGAGCAATGAGCAGTTCTTC. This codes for CASSPGTSGSNEQFF.

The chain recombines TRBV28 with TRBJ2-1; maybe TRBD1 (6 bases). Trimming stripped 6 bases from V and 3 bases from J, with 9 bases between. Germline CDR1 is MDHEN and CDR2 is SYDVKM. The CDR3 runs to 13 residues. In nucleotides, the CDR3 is TGTGCCAGCAGCCGACAGGACTACAATGAGCAGTTCTTC. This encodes CASSRQDYNEQFF.

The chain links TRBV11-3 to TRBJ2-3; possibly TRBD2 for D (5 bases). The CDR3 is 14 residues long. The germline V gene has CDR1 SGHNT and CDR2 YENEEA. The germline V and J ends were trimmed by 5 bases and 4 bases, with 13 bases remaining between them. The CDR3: CASSPPRRSDTQYF. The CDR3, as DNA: TGTGCCAGCAGCCCCCCCAGGAGGTCAGATACGCAGTATTTT. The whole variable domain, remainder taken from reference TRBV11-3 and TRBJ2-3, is EAGVVQSPRYKIIEKKQPVAFWCNPISGHNTLYWYLQNLGQGPELLIRYENEEAVDDSQLPKDRFSAERLKGVDSTLKIQPAELGDSAVYLCASSPPRRSDTQYFGPGTRLTVL.

CDR3 sequence: CATSRDPSGSSNEQFF. CDR3 nucleotide sequence: TGTGCCACCAGCAGAGATCCCAGCGGGAGTAGTAATGAGCAGTTCTTC. The rearrangement links TRBV15 to TRBJ2-1, with TRBD2 matching over 8 bases. The germline V gene encodes CDR1 LNHNV and CDR2 YYDKDF (reference sequence). The CDR3 has 16 residues. V was pared by 0 bases and J by 7 bases, with 8 bases of the junction left unmatched.

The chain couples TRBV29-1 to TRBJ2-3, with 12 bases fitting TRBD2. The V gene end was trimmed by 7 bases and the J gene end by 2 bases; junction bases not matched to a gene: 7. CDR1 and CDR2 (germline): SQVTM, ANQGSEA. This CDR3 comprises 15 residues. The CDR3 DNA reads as TGCAGCGGCTCGACTAGCGGGGGTACCACAGATACGCAGTATTTT. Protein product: CSGSTSGGTTDTQYF.

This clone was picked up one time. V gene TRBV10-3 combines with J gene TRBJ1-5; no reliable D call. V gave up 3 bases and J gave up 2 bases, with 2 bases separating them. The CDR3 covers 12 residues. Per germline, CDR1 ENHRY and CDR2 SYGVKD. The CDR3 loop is CAISDGNQPQHF. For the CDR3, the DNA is TGTGCCATCAGTGACGGCAATCAGCCCCAGCATTTT.

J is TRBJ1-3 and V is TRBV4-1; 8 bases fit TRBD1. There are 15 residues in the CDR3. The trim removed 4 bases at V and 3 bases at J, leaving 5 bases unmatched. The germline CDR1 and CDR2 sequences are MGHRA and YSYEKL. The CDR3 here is CASSRETGDGNTIYF. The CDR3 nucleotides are TGCGCCAGCAGCCGAGAGACAGGGGATGGAAACACCATATATTTT.

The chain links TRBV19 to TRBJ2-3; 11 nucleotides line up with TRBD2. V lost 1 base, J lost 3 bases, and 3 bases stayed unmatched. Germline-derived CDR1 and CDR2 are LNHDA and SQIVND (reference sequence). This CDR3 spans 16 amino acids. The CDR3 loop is CASSIGLAGITDTQYF. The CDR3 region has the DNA TGTGCCAGTAGTATAGGACTAGCGGGAATAACAGATACGCAGTATTTT.

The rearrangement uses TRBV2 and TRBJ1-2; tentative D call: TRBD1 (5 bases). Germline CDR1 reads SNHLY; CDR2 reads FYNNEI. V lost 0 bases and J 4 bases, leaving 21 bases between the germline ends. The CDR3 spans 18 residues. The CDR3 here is CASSEAGGGSRDLYGYTF. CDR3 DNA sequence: TGTGCCAGCAGTGAAGCGGGGGGTGGGTCCAGGGATCTCTATGGCTACACCTTC.

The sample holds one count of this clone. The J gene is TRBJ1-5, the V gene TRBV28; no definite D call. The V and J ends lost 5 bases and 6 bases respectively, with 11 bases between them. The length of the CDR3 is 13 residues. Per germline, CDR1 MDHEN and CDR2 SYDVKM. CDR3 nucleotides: TGTGCCAGCAGTAGCCCCGGGTTTCAGCCCCAGCATTTT. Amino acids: CASSSPGFQPQHF.

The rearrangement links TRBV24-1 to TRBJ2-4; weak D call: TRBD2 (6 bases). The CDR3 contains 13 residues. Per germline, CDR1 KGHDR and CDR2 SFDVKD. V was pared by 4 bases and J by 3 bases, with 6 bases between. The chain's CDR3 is CATSERDKNIQYF. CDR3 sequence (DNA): TGTGCCACCAGTGAGCGGGACAAAAACATTCAGTACTTC.

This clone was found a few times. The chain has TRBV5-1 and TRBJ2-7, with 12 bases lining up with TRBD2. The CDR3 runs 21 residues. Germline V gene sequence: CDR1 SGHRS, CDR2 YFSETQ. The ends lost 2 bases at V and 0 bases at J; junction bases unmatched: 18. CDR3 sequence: CASSFLLAGGPGGPSSYEQYF. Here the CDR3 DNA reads TGCGCCAGCAGCTTCTTACTAGCGGGAGGCCCTGGCGGCCCCAGCTCCTACGAGCAGTACTTC.

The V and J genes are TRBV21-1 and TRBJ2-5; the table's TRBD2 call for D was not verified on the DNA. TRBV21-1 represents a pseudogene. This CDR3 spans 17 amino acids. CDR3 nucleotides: TGTGCCAGCTGCCTGGGGCCTCCGGGCGGGGGCCAAGAGACCCAGTACTTC. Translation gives CASCLGPPGGGQETQYF.

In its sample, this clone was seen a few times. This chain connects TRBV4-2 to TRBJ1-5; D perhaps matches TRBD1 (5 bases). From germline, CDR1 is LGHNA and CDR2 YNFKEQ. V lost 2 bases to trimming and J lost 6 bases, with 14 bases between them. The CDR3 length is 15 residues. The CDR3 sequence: CASSQSGGVGQPQHF. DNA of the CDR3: TGTGCCAGCAGCCAAAGTGGAGGGGTGGGTCAGCCCCAGCATTTT.

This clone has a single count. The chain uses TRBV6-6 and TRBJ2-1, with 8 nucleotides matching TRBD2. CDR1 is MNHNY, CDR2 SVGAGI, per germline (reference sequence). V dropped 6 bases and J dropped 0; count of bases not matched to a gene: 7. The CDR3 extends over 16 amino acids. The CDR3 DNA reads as TGTGCCAGCAGCAATGCGGGGGGAAGCTCCTACAATGAGCAGTTCTTC. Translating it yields CASSNAGGSSYNEQFF.

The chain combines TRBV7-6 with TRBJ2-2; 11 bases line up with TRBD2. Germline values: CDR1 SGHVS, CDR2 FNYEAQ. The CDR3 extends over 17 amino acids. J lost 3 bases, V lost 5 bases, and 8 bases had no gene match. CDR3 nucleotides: TGTGCCAGCAGCGCCATGACTAGCGGGATTGACACCGGGGAGCTGTTTTTT. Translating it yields CASSAMTSGIDTGELFF.

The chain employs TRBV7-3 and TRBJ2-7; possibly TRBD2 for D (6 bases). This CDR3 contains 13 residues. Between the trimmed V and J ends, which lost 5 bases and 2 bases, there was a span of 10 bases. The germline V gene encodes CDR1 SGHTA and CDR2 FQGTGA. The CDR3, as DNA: TGTGCCAGCAGCCTATCGGGAGCCTACGAGCAGTACTTC. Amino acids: CASSLSGAYEQYF.

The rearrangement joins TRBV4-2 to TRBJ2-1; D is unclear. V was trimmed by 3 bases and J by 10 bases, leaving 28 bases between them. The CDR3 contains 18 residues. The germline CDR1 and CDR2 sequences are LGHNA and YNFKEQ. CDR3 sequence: CASSHPTRGATSSVEQFF. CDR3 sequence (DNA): TGTGCCAGCAGCCACCCGACCCGCGGCGCCACCTCGTCAGTAGAGCAGTTCTTC.

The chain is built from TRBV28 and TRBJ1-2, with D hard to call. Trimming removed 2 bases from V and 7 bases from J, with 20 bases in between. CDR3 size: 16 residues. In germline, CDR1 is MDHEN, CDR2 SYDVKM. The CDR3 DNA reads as TGTGCCAGCAGTTTAGAGCAGACTCTTAACCCCCTTGGCTACACCTTC. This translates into CASSLEQTLNPLGYTF.

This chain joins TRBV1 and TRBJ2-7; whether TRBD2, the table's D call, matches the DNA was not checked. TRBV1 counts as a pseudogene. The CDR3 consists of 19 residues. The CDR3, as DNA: TGCACCAGCAGCCAGCCGGGACTAGCGGGAGGTGCGGGCTCCTACGAGCAGTACTTC. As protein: CTSSQPGLAGGAGSYEQYF.

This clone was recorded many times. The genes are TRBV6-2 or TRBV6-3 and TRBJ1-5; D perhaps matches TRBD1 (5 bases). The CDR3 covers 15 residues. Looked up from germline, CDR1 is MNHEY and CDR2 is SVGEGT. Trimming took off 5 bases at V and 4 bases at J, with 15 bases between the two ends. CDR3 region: CASSKQGVPNQPQHF. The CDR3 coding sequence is TGTGCCAGCAGTAAGCAAGGGGTGCCTAATCAGCCCCAGCATTTT.